The source of this T cell receptor beta chain is a study of monozygotic twins with inflammatory bowel disease. CDR1 is SGHRS and CDR2 is YFSETQ in the germline V gene. The CDR3 spans 12 residues. TCRdb re-called the 5' RACE reads, yielding one record per CDR3 amino acid sequence without DNA. There are under 150,000 distinct CDR3 sequences in the sample, with less than 3% held by the top ten. The draw for each donor consisted of a single 2.5 ml blood sample. Study results and limitations: Inverse Simpson values showed less TCRbeta diversity in IBD patients than in their healthy co-twins. Immunosuppressive treatments were not uniform, and this may have added variability to patient repertoires.

Points on this clonotype: The antigen remains undetermined.

The sequence was collected from a human donor with ulcerative colitis or Crohn's disease, or a healthy co-twin of an affected twin (not recorded which). The sample comprised blood. The chain combines TRBV5-1 with TRBJ2-5. The CDR3 sequence is CASSYVQETQNF.